These 10 T cell receptor beta chains were all obtained from the same sample, sequenced in a study of post-analysis software for immune sequencing data. Prepared libraries of TCR beta cDNA carried unique molecular identifiers. MiXCR, applied by TCRdb to the PCR reads, yields one record per CDR3 protein. The sample shows 600,000 to 700,000 distinct CDR3 sequences, approximately 60% of them seen only once. Regarding the study as a whole: A few TRBV segments (TRBV5-6, TRBV5-1 and TRBV20-1 among them) occurred more frequently in patients than in controls.

Their recognized antigens are unknown. Material for sequencing was blood. The receptors were sampled from a girl under 10 years old with multiple sclerosis.

The chain uses TRBV7-2 and TRBJ1-5; no clear D. V gave up 1 base and J gave up 0 bases, with 7 bases separating them. The germline V gene encodes CDR1 SGHTA and CDR2 FQGNSA. The CDR3 has 15 residues. CDR3 sequence reads: CASSLVGISNQPQHF. CDR3 DNA: TGTGCCAGCAGCTTAGTAGGCATTAGCAATCAGCCCCAGCATTTT.

This clonotype showed up just a few times. V and J are TRBV7-2 and TRBJ2-1; 9 nucleotides match TRBD1. The length of the CDR3 is 15 residues. The V and J ends lost 7 bases and 2 bases, in that order; junction bases with no gene match: 6. The germline V gene has CDR1 SGHTA and CDR2 FQGNSA. This CDR3 is CASTYDRGTYNEQFF. CDR3 nucleotide sequence: TGTGCCAGCACCTATGACAGGGGGACCTACAATGAGCAGTTCTTC.

The gene calls are TRBV11-2 and TRBJ2-1; no definite D call. Germline values: CDR1 SGHAT, CDR2 FQNNGV. This CDR3 contains 15 residues. The germline V and J ends were trimmed by 1 base and 4 bases, with 11 bases remaining between them. The CDR3 DNA sequence: TGTGCCAGCAGCTTAGGGCGGATTTCGTACAATGAGCAGTTCTTC. Its translation is CASSLGRISYNEQFF.

The chain links TRBV12-3 or TRBV12-4 to TRBJ2-1; D possibly corresponds to TRBD2 (5 bases). The CDR3 totals 13 residues. The V end lost 6 bases, the J end lost 8 bases, and 14 bases lay between the germline ends. The CDR3 is CASSILGVYEQFF. The CDR3 DNA reads as TGTGCCAGCAGCATACTAGGAGTCTATGAGCAGTTCTTC.

The J gene is TRBJ1-5, the V gene TRBV5-5, with TRBD1 matching 8 bases. The V gene's germline CDR1 is SGHKS and CDR2 YYEKEE (reference sequence). The ends lost 3 bases at V and 4 bases at J; junction bases unmatched: 6. The CDR3 spans 15 residues. The CDR3: CASSSSGQGNQPQHF. CDR3 nucleotide sequence: TGTGCCAGCAGCTCCTCAGGACAGGGAAATCAGCCCCAGCATTTT.

The rearrangement joins TRBV20-1 to TRBJ2-1, with D perhaps matching TRBD2 (5 bases). Germline assignment: CDR1 DFQATT and CDR2 SNEGSKA (reference sequence). The CDR3 contains 12 residues. Trimming removed 8 bases at V and 7 bases at J, with 15 bases between. CDR3 sequence (DNA): TGCAGTACTAACCCTAGAGGGAATGAGCAGTTCTTC. Residues: CSTNPRGNEQFF.

The V and J genes are TRBV27 and TRBJ1-2; perhaps TRBD1 as D (6 bases). The V end was cut by 6 bases, the J end by 8 bases, with 22 bases between. The CDR3 contains 15 residues. The germline V gene encodes CDR1 MNHEY and CDR2 SMNVEV (reference sequence). CDR3 DNA: TGTGCCAGCAGCCCCCGGGGGGGCTTCAGCAGCGGCTACACCTTC. This codes for CASSPRGGFSSGYTF.

This clonotype was counted a single time. The chain recombines TRBV5-1 with TRBJ2-1, with D hard to call. This CDR3 region has 16 residues. CDR1 SGHRS and CDR2 YFSETQ come from the germline V gene. V was pared by 1 base and J by 5 bases, with 16 bases between. This CDR3 is CASSLRGGQVNNEQFF. The CDR3 coding sequence is TGCGCCAGCAGCTTGAGAGGTGGGCAGGTAAACAATGAGCAGTTCTTC.

The rearrangement uses TRBV3-1 and TRBJ2-1; D may be TRBD2 (6 bases). V was cut by 4 bases and J by 10 bases, with 23 bases left in between. The length of the CDR3 is 16 residues. Germline CDR1 and CDR2: LGHDT and YNNKEL (reference sequence). The CDR3 DNA follows: TGTGCCAGCAGCCTCCAACGGGACTGGAGGTCTGGGGAGCAGTTCTTC. This gives the protein CASSLQRDWRSGEQFF.

The V and J genes are TRBV10-3 and TRBJ2-3; 7 nucleotides align to TRBD1. Germline V CDR1 and CDR2: ENHRY, SYGVKD. The ends lost 8 bases at V and 2 bases at J; junction bases unmatched: 4. The CDR3 is 13 amino acids. CDR3 loop: CAIGTDPTDTQYF. CDR3 nucleotide sequence: TGTGCCATCGGGACAGACCCCACAGATACGCAGTATTTT.